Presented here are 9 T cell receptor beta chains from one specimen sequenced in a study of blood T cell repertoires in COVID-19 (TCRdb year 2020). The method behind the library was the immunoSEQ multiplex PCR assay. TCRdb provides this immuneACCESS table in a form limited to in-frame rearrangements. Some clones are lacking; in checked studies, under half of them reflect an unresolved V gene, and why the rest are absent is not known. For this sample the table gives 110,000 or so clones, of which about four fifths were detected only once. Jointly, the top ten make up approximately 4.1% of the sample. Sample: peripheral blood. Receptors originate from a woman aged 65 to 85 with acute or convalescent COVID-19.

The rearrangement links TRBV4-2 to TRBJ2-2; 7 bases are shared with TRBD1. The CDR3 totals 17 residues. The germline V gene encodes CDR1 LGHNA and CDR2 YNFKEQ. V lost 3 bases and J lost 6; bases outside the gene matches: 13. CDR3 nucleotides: TGTGCCAGCAGCCAGACGAACAGGGGCCTGTCGGCCGGGGAGCTGTTTTTT. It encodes CASSQTNRGLSAGELFF.

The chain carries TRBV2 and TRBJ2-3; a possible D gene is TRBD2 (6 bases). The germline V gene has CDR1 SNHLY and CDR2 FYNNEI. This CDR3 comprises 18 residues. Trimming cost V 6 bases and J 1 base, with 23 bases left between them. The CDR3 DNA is TGTGCCAGCAGGGAGGGCCTGGATGGATGGTTGGGCACAGATACGCAGTATTTT. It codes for CASREGLDGWLGTDTQYF.

DNA of the CDR3: TGTGCCAGTAGTCCCCTGGACAGGGGAAGCAATCAGCCCCAGCATTTT. Encoded protein: CASSPLDRGSNQPQHF. The rearrangement links TRBV19 to TRBJ1-5, with 9 bases that match TRBD1. V lost 5 bases, J lost 1 base, and 6 bases stayed unmatched. From germline, CDR1 is LNHDA and CDR2 SQIVND (reference sequence). The CDR3 runs 16 residues.

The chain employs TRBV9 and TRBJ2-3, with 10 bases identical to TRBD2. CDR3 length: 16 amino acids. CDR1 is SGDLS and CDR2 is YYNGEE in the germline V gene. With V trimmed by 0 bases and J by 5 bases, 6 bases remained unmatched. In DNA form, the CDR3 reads TGTGCCAGCAGCGTAGGGAAGCGGGGGGGCGGAGATACGCAGTATTTT. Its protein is CASSVGKRGGGDTQYF.

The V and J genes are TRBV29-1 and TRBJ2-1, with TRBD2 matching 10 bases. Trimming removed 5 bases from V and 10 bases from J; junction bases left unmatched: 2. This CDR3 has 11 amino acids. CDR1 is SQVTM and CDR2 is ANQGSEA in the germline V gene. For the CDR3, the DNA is TGCAGCGTTTTACTAGCGGGAGAGCAGTTCTTC. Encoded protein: CSVLLAGEQFF.

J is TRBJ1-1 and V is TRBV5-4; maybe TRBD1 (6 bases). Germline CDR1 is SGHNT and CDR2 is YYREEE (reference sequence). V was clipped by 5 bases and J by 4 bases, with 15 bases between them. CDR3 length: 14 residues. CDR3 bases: TGTGCCAGCAGTTCCAGGGGATCCGGCACTGAAGCTTTCTTT. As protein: CASSSRGSGTEAFF.

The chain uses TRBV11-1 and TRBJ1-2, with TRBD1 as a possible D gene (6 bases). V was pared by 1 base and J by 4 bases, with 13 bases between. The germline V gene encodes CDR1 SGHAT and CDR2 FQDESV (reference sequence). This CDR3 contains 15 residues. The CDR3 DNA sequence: TGTGCCAGCAGCTTAGACCCACAGGGCGGCTATGGCTACACCTTC. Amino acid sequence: CASSLDPQGGYGYTF.

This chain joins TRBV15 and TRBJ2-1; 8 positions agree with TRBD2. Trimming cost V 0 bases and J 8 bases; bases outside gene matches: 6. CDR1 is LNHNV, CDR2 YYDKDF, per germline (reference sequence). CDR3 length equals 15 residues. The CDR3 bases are TGTGCCACCAGCAGAGATGGAGCGGGGGCAGATGAGCAGTTCTTC. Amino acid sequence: CATSRDGAGADEQFF.

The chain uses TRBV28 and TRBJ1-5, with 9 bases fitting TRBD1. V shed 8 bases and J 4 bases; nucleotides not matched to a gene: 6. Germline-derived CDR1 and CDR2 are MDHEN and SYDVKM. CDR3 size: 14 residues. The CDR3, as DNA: TGTGCCAGCGGGACAGGGCTAGGAAATCAGCCCCAGCATTTT. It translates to CASGTGLGNQPQHF.